The T cell receptor (beta chain) under discussion was sequenced for a study of T-cell reconstitution after alpha-beta-depleted transplantation in children. For TCRbeta, the library was prepared with unique molecular identifiers. TCRdb itself ran the PCR reads through MiXCR, one entry per CDR3 protein. In the table there are about half a million distinct CDR3 sequences, under 15% of which are singletons. This clonotype was found many times. V dropped 7 bases and J dropped 4; count of bases not matched to a gene: 9. The CDR3 contains 15 residues. The chain has TRBV12-3 or TRBV12-4 and TRBJ2-2; 7 nucleotides align to TRBD2. This TCR came from a human donor who donated a stem cell graft to a child with combined immunodeficiency. The source material was PBMCs from the stem cell graft donor, sampled from the stem cell graft. The CDR3 sequence is CASTPGRGSTGELFF. As DNA, the CDR3 is TGTGCCAGCACTCCGGGGCGGGGGAGCACCGGGGAGCTGTTTTTT.